Reported below is one TCR beta chain. Its antigen remains undetermined. One base away there is no much larger clone; base qualities are not given. There are 21 amino acids in the CDR3, from cysteine to phenylalanine inclusive. Only the CDR3 region is kept as DNA, spanning 63 bases read in frame from base 1. This entry is derived from a study of cytomegalovirus exposure and HLA in healthy donors (dated by TCRdb to between 2016 and 2019). Broadly, across the study: An earlier analysis of approximately 640 of the donors reported roughly 300 Gb of sequence data and around 120 million unique TCR beta sequences from 150 million to 200 million T cells. Typing coverage differed by locus: A, B, C, DRB1 and DQB1 were typed in about 620-630 donors, DQA1 in about 510, DPA1 in 606, and DPB1 in around 440. Of the 300 to 450 genotyped donors, approximately 83% fell in the genetic ancestry cluster associated with self-reported Caucasian donors. An earlier analysis of fewer than 700 of the donors applied high-throughput TCR beta sequencing to assess whether each TCR beta V gene segment acted as functional or pseudogenic. About 280 gigabases of sequencing data and approximately 91 million unique TCR sequences made up an early release that covered 500 to 700 HLA-typed donors. The study aimed to test whether signatures of past pathogen exposure could be identified by cataloging public T cell receptors. Genome-wide SNP genotypes for about three fifths of the 666 donors were used in a later genetic analysis, which treated that subset as a discovery cohort. HLA typing included class I and class II loci at four-digit resolution. To predict cytomegalovirus infection status, the study brought together high-throughput TCR immunosequencing, statistical association of individual TCRs with disease status, and machine learning. Along with the roughly 700-subject first cohort, a separate validation cohort of roughly 110 different subjects was used. The T cell repertoires of some 670 subjects were profiled by immunosequencing and related to cytomegalovirus serostatus. Every repertoire in the discovery cohort had been generated on one and the same sequencing platform. Donor age, sex, ethnicity and CMV serostatus were compiled together with the repertoire data. Rather than drawing on any new phenotypic data, the later analysis identified candidate immune exposures from TCR beta sequences and the way those sequences occurred across donors. A later analysis re-examined previously published TCR beta repertoires from hundreds of donors and added high-resolution HLA genotyping to investigate patterns of TCR occurrence. Because of strong linkage in the cohort, roughly five DR-DQ haplotypes were treated as single units for association and clustering. Across approximately 400 genotyped donors of the cohort, an average of about 240,000 unique TCR beta nucleotide sequences per donor were sequenced, and around 20% of those sequences were non-productive.

On the study overall, not on this receptor specifically: An association between a missense DCLRE1C variant and V-gene and J-gene trimming of TCR beta chains was found in a later genetic analysis and replicated in an independent cohort. According to a later genetic analysis, donors in an Asian-associated ancestry cluster had fewer N-insertions in productive TCRs than the roughly 660-donor mean. Most TCR sequences were seen in very few donors, while some public TCRs were found in many individuals. A later analysis found that most CMV-associated TCR beta chains appeared HLA-restricted, with HLA associations seemingly driven largely by CMV exposure. Correlated functional status among segregating V segments might reflect linkage disequilibrium, but an unknown experimental factor could not be ruled out. The only immune exposure information available for the cohort was CMV serostatus. The study listed 150 to 200 TCR beta chains as associated with cytomegalovirus. In an earlier analysis of a few hundred of the donors, most TCR beta V segments were observed in productive rearrangements about 90% or about 30% of the time, broadly matching IMGT annotations. A few of the identified cytomegalovirus-associated TCR beta chains were confirmed in vitro to be specific for cytomegalovirus antigens. A later analysis found that HLA-associated TCR beta chains were more clonally expanded and had lower generation probabilities than equally common non-associated chains. It was suggested by the authors that the approach could potentially be generalized to other disease states and immunological phenotypes. A further reported finding was that TCR beta sequences accurately predicted the HLA-A and HLA-B alleles for most subjects in the first cohort. The classifier was reported to diagnose cytomegalovirus status with high specificity and sensitivity in both the original cohort and the validation cohort. The cohort was sequenced for TCR beta chains only, and without alpha or paired-chain data the features that could be detected were limited. Because some donors lacked HLA typing at each locus, the association tests relied only on the typed subset. A cluster of highly shared sequence variants was judged likely to be a technical artifact of the sequencing pipeline. A later analysis reported that several top co-occurrence clusters appeared linked to parvovirus B19, influenza, CMV and Epstein-Barr virus. When HLA alleles, especially DR and DQ, strongly co-occurred, attributing TCR associations to individual alleles was difficult. A later analysis found that TCR association rates varied across HLA loci, with DRB1 alleles showing the most associated TCRs and HLA-C alleles the fewest. A later analysis associated 16,951 TCR beta sequences with specific HLA alleles at a false discovery rate of 0.05. The earlier analysis of nearly 600 of the donors excluded 15 to 20 rarely observed V segments, including chromosome 9 orphons, because counts were too low. Some IMGT-functional V segments, including TRBV6-2 and TRBV6-3, could not be told apart with the 87-base-pair reads, so those segments were excluded. Roughly uniform sequencing depth across donors was assumed in presence/absence analyses, although this assumption may not hold.

Library creation used the immunoSEQ multiplex PCR assay. For the multiplex PCR, a mixture combining 60 forward primers for TCR Vbeta segments and 13 reverse primers for TCR Jbeta segments was used. A multiplex PCR assay on genomic DNA amplified the CDR3 region of rearranged TCR beta genes. Amplified TCR beta libraries were sequenced as 87-base-pair reads on the Illumina HiSeq System. In the original analysis: Across the 700 or so repertoires, a later analysis counted 80 million or so unique TCR beta chains, 8.5 million to 12 million of which were shared by at least two donors. Raw reads were error-corrected and collapsed into unique sequences by a nearest-neighbor algorithm in which closely related sequences were merged to remove PCR and sequencing errors. Alignment of CDR3 sequences to IMGT reference sequences was used to assign V, D and J gene segments. Each retained sequence needed at least a six-nucleotide match to both a V gene segment and a J gene segment. Rearrangements were called productive when the CDR3 lacked stop codons and stayed in frame with V and J; all others were non-productive. Following IMGT convention, CDR3 was defined as the stretch from the second conserved V-encoded cysteine to the conserved J-encoded phenylalanine. The earlier analysis of 587 of the donors excluded any sequence lacking an unambiguous match to a single V gene segment. An earlier analysis of 450 to 650 of the donors called V segments functional above 56.7% productive rearrangements and segregating when the between-donor standard deviation exceeded 5%. A statistical classification framework was developed to diagnose cytomegalovirus status using the catalog of TCR beta chain sequences. V and J gene assignment, in a later analysis, came from comparing TCR nucleotide sequences with IMGT/GENE-DB human TR gene sequences. Using the TCRdist pipeline, a later analysis assigned CDR3 sequences along with most-parsimonious VDJ recombination scenarios. In a later analysis, each TCR beta chain was defined by its CDR3 amino acid sequence together with its V-gene family, and reads without a unique V-gene family were excluded. As a way to deal with suspected cross-contamination and a sequencing artifact, a later analysis dropped nearly 600 nucleotide sequences that were highly shared and had low generation probability. In a later analysis, a clonal expansion index was calculated for each public chain from normalized within-repertoire ranks of inferred template counts. In a later analysis, generation probabilities were computed with a VDJ recombination model fitted to out-of-frame rearrangements, and the resulting probabilities were checked against IGoR. In a later analysis, hypergeometric tests were used to score TCR-TCR, TCR-HLA and TCR-CMV co-occurrence, with a repertoire-size bias correction applied to TCR pairs. False discovery rates were estimated in a later analysis by permuting HLA or CMV assignments 20 times. A later analysis grouped co-occurring TCRs with DBSCAN, adding TCRdist sequence similarity when clustering within HLA-allele-positive subsets. For co-occurrence clustering, repertoires with fewer than 30,000 or more than 120,000 public chains were excluded, along with about five repertoires with anomalous nucleotide sharing. TCRdb limited this immuneACCESS table to in-frame rearrangements with V and J called. A share of clones is missing; checked studies link under half to unresolved V genes, and the rest is unexplained. The DNA was the basis for D and trimming; V, J and clone size are from that table. The sample data list over 100,000 clones, and just under 90% of these were observed just once. Roughly 5% of the sample is taken by the ten largest.

In total, around 600 healthy bone marrow donors made up the cohort. At the time of sampling, all cohort members were nominally healthy, though unrecorded immune exposures were likely present. The donor tested CMV seronegative and was one of the 352 seronegative cohort members. A peripheral blood sample was collected from each donor, and TCR beta sequencing was performed on peripheral blood mononuclear cells. The Qiagen DNeasy Blood Extraction Kit was used to extract genomic DNA from the blood cell samples. The receptor was isolated from a woman in her 30s in good health and CMV-seronegative. The rearrangement joined TRBV21-1 to TRBJ2-2; the DNA was not used to check the table's D call, TRBD2. TRBV21-1 is a pseudogene. Sequenced material: PBMCs. The DNA sequence is as follows: TGTGCCAGCAGCAAACCCCATTTGCGTCTAGCGGGGGGCGGGATTCCCGGGGAGCTGTTTTTT. This is translated as CASSKPHLRLAGGGIPGELFF.